This is a list of T cell receptor beta chains from one sample in a study of T cells in Graves' hyperthyroidism and ophthalmopathy. TCRdb passed the multiplex PCR reads through MiXCR, listing each CDR3 protein once. The sample holds 800,000 or so distinct CDR3 sequences, roughly 40% seen once. The specimen was blood. The receptor source for this set is a man between 18 and 29 years old with Graves' hyperthyroidism. The CDR3 runs from the conserved cysteine through the conserved F or W. Fields, in order: clone size, D gene, J gene, V gene, CDR3 DNA, CDR3 protein. The D gene is left open where the match is weak. Clone size is stated in some rows and not others, as once, few, many or a class when expanded.

>.|.|TRBJ2-2|TRBV5-1
TGCGCCAGCCAGAGAGGGGCGGGCACCGGGGAGCTGTTTTTT
CASQRGAGTGELFF
>.|.|TRBJ2-2|TRBV19
TGTGCCAGTAGTATAAGAAGGGCGGCGAACACCGGGGAGCTGTTTTTT
CASSIRRAANTGELFF
>many|TRBD1|TRBJ1-2|TRBV19
TGTGCCAGTAGTATGTGGCAGGGGGCGATCAACTATGGCTACACCTTC
CASSMWQGAINYGYTF
>.|TRBD2|TRBJ2-2|TRBV7-3
TGTGCCAGCAGCTCTACTAGCGGGGTAGTCGGGGAGCTGTTTTTT
CASSSTSGVVGELFF
>.|.|TRBJ1-5|TRBV29-1
TGCAGCGTTGCCGACATTCTCGGAGATCAGCCCCAGCATTTT
CSVADILGDQPQHF
>many|.|TRBJ2-5|TRBV7-2
TGTGCCAGCAGCTGGAAAGTGGGGGAGACCCAGTACTTC
CASSWKVGETQYF
>.|TRBD1|TRBJ1-2|TRBV29-1
TGCAGCTTGGACGGGACAGGGACCCATGGCTACACCTTC
CSLDGTGTHGYTF
>.|TRBD2|TRBJ2-2|TRBV5-8
TGTGCCAGCAGCTCCCCGGGACTAGCGCCTACGGAGCTGTTTTTT
CASSSPGLAPTELFF
>few|.|TRBJ2-2|TRBV7-8
TGTGCCAGCAGCCCTGGGCAGGAGCTGTTTTTT
CASSPGQELFF
>few|TRBD1|TRBJ2-7|TRBV7-9
TGTGCCAGCAGCGGGCCGGGACAGAACTTC
CASSGPGQNF